This TCR beta chain was documented in a study of cytomegalovirus exposure and HLA in healthy donors. Study-wide findings and caveats: Later on, an analysis tied approximately 15,000 TCR beta sequences to HLA alleles at 0.05 false discovery rate. Previous analysis showed most TCR beta V segments were productive about 90% or about 30% of the time.

The length of the CDR3 is 17 residues. The junction had 9 bases not matched to a gene; V was cut back by 1 base and J by 5 bases. CDR1 and CDR2 (germline): KGHSH, LQKENI. As regards this clone: No antigen is known for it.

Both 60 Vbeta primers and 13 Jbeta primers went into the PCR. Assay used: immunoSEQ multiplex PCR; TCRdb lists only in-frame clones, some missing. Among 150,000 or so clones, roughly 74% were seen once, and the ten largest hold around 8%. Sequencing used PBMCs. This chain uses TRBV18 with TRBJ2-1, with 9 bases fitting TRBD1. The sequence was obtained from a woman in her forties in good health and CMV-seropositive. CDR3 bases: TGTGCCAGCTCACCACAGAGAAGGACAGGGGTAAACAATGAGCAGTTCTTC. Translating gives CASSPQRRTGVNNEQFF. Together with reference TRBV18 and TRBJ2-1, the CDR3 gives the full variable domain: NAGVMQNPRHLVRRRGQEARLRCSPMKGHSHVYWYRQLPEEGLKFMVYLQKENIIDESGMPKERFSAEFPKEGPSILRIQQVVRGDSAAYFCASSPQRRTGVNNEQFFGPGTRLTVL.